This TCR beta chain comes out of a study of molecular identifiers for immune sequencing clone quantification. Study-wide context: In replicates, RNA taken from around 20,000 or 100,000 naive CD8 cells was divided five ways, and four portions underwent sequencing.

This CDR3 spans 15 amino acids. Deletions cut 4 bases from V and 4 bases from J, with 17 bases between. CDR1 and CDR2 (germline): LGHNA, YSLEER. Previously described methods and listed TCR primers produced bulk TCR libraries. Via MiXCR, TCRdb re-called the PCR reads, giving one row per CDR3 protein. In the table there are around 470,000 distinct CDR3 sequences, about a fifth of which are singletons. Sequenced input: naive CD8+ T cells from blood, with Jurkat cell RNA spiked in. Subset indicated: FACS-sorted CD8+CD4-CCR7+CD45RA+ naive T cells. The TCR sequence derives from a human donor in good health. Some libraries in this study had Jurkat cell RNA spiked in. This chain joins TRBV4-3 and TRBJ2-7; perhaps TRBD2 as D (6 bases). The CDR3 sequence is CASSRGTGGVYEQYF. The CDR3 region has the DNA TGCGCCAGCAGCCGAGGGACTGGCGGAGTTTACGAGCAGTACTTC.